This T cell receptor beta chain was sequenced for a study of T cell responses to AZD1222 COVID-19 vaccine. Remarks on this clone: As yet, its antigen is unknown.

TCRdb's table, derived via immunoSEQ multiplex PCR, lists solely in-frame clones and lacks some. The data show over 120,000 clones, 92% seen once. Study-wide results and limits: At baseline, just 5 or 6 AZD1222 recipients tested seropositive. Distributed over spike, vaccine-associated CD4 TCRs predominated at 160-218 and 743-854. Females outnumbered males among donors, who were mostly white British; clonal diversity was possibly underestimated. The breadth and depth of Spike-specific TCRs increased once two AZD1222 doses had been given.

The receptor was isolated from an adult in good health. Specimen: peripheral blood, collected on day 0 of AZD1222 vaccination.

CDR3 nucleotide sequence: TGTGCCAGCAGCCAAGATCAGCCTTACTACTATAAATCTAGCACAGATACGCAGTATTTT. Its translation is CASSQDQPYYYKSSTDTQYF. The V call is TRBV3-1 (or the pseudogene TRBV3-2), the J call TRBJ2-3; D uncertain. Germline V gives CDR1 LGHDT, CDR2 YNNKEL (reference sequence). V lost 0 bases and J lost 0, with 22 bases in between. The CDR3 is made up of 20 amino acids.